These 14 T cell receptor beta chains originate from one sample sequenced in a study of blood T cell repertoires in COVID-19. Sequencing was performed with immunoSEQ multiplex PCR; in TCRdb, only in-frame clones are kept and a portion is missing. The sample gives under 50,000 clones, approximately 85% of which show up once; approximately 9.9% is in the top ten. Sequencing used peripheral blood. These receptors originate from a human donor in a cohort sampled during active COVID-19.

The rearrangement uses TRBV27 and TRBJ2-2, with TRBD2 matching 7 bases. The CDR3 runs 15 residues. CDR1 and CDR2 from the germline V gene are MNHEY and SMNVEV (reference sequence). V gave up 7 bases and J gave up 3 bases; unmatched junction bases: 8. CDR3 nucleotide sequence: TGTGCCAGCACTTGGGAGGGATTGTACACCGGGGAGCTGTTTTTT. The encoded protein is CASTWEGLYTGELFF.

This chain connects TRBV11-2 to TRBJ2-3; 15 bases map to TRBD2. With V trimmed by 1 base and J by 3 bases, 2 bases remained unmatched. The CDR3 loop spans 17 amino acids. The germline gives CDR1 SGHAT, CDR2 FQNNGV. DNA for the CDR3: TGTGCCAGCAGCTTAGGGGGACTAGCGGGAGGTACAGATACGCAGTATTTT. This sequence encodes CASSLGGLAGGTDTQYF.

The V and J genes are TRBV7-8 and TRBJ1-5; 8 bases agree with TRBD1. This CDR3 region has 16 residues. Unmatched junction bases numbered 15, after V lost 5 bases and J lost 9 bases. Looked up from germline, CDR1 is SGHVS and CDR2 is FQNEAQ. The CDR3 sequence is CASSPIRLTGGSPQHF. The DNA of the CDR3 is TGTGCCAGCAGCCCCATCCGTTTAACAGGGGGTTCGCCCCAGCATTTT.

With respect to this clone: Other nucleotide sequences in the sample specify the same CDR3. This rearrangement joins TRBV5-1 to TRBJ2-1; TRBD2 matches at 13 bases. J gave up 5 bases and V 4 bases, and 3 bases lay outside the gene matches. The CDR3 consists of 15 residues. From germline, CDR1 is SGHRS and CDR2 YFSETQ. The CDR3 loop reads CASSPTSGRDNEQFF. Here the CDR3 DNA reads TGCGCCAGCAGCCCTACTAGCGGGAGGGACAATGAGCAGTTCTTC.

The chain has TRBV6-5 and TRBJ2-7; 9 bases are a match to TRBD1. After removal of 7 bases from V and 6 bases from J, the junction contained 4 bases not matched to a gene. The length of the CDR3 is 12 residues. CDR1 is MNHEY and CDR2 is SVGAGI in the germline V gene. The CDR3 nucleotides are TGTGCCAGCATTGGACAGGGGAGCGAGCAGTACTTC. Translation: CASIGQGSEQYF.

The CDR3 spells CASALTDPPLHF. The CDR3 bases are TGTGCCAGCGCCCTTACAGACCCACCCCTCCACTTT. The rearrangement links TRBV18 to TRBJ1-6; the D is unclear. The germline V and J ends were trimmed by 8 bases and 11 bases, with 13 bases remaining between them. Germline V CDR1 and CDR2: KGHSH, LQKENI. The CDR3 extends over 12 amino acids.

The rearrangement uses TRBV7-2 and TRBJ1-5; 7 bases match TRBD1. The CDR3 covers 14 residues. The germline V gene has CDR1 SGHTA and CDR2 FQGNSA. The ends lost 3 bases at V and 6 bases at J; junction bases unmatched: 5. The CDR3 region is CASSFSQGGQPQHF. CDR3 bases: TGTGCCAGCAGCTTCAGTCAGGGGGGTCAGCCCCAGCATTTT.

The chain carries TRBV19 and TRBJ1-1; maybe TRBD1 (5 bases). The V end was cut by 6 bases, the J end by 8 bases, with 13 bases between. Germline CDR1 reads LNHDA; CDR2 reads SQIVND (reference sequence). There are 12 residues in the CDR3. The CDR3 DNA reads as TGTGCCAGTAGCTCAGGGAACTTCGAAGCTTTCTTT. Its translation: CASSSGNFEAFF. Supplemented by reference TRBV19 and TRBJ1-1, the full variable domain reads DGGITQSPKYLFRKEGQNVTLSCEQNLNHDAMYWYRQDPGQGLRLIYYSQIVNDFQKGDIAEGYSVSREKKESFPLTVTSAQKNPTAFYLCASSSGNFEAFFGQGTRLTVV.

The rearrangement uses TRBV3-1 (or the pseudogene TRBV3-2) and TRBJ1-2; 9 nucleotides match TRBD1. Germline CDR1 reads LGHDT; CDR2 reads YNNKEL (reference sequence). Trimming removed 8 bases from V and 4 bases from J; junction bases left unmatched: 2. CDR3 length: 12 residues. In DNA, the CDR3 is TGTGCCAGCGGGACAGGGATCTATGGCTACACCTTC. Amino acid sequence: CASGTGIYGYTF.

This clone was seen a few times. The chain joins TRBV4-3 to TRBJ1-2, with 8 positions matching TRBD1. Germline CDR1 LGHNA, CDR2 YSLEER. V gave up 0 bases and J gave up 8 bases; unmatched junction bases: 5. CDR3 length: 14 residues. The CDR3 DNA sequence: TGCGCCAGCAGCCAAGAAGGACAGGGAGAGGGCTACACCTTC. Residues: CASSQEGQGEGYTF.

V is TRBV4-3 and J is TRBJ2-1, with unresolved D. V gave up 1 base and J gave up 10 bases, with 14 bases separating them. Per germline, CDR1 LGHNA and CDR2 YSLEER. This CDR3 spans 14 amino acids. CDR3 nucleotides: TGCGCCAGCAGCCAAGCCCTCGAACTCGGGGAGCAGTTCTTC. Translating it yields CASSQALELGEQFF.

This chain connects TRBV4-1 to TRBJ2-3; 14 nucleotides agree with TRBD2. Looked up from germline, CDR1 is MGHRA and CDR2 is YSYEKL. V lost 4 bases, J lost 7 bases, and 10 bases stayed unmatched. The CDR3 is 17 residues long. CDR3 DNA: TGCGCCAGCAGCCTAGGGACTAGCGGGGGACGCGTAAATACGCAGTATTTT. Translating it yields CASSLGTSGGRVNTQYF.

The genes are TRBV3-1 (or the pseudogene TRBV3-2) and TRBJ2-2; 7 bases align to TRBD1. The CDR3 covers 16 residues. Trimming removed 4 bases from V and 3 bases from J; junction bases left unmatched: 8. Germline CDR1 is LGHDT and CDR2 is YNNKEL (reference sequence). The CDR3 DNA follows: TGTGCCAGCAGCCGCCGACAGGGTCGCGACACCGGGGAGCTGTTTTTT. Translated: CASSRRQGRDTGELFF.

This chain connects TRBV6-5 to TRBJ1-2; no definite D call. CDR3 length: 14 amino acids. The V gene lost 2 bases and the J gene lost 7 bases, with 14 bases spanning the gap. CDR1 is MNHEY and CDR2 is SVGAGI in the germline V gene. Here the CDR3 reads CASSYGGGSGGYTF. For the CDR3, the DNA is TGTGCCAGCAGTTACGGTGGAGGTTCGGGTGGCTACACCTTC.